These T cell receptor beta chains were read from a single sample in a study of cytomegalovirus exposure and HLA in healthy donors. Libraries were prepared by immunoSEQ multiplex PCR; TCRdb keeps only in-frame clonotypes and omits some of them. Seen here are under 150,000 clones, 55% to 65% observed once, and the top ten hold 9% to 10%. The sequenced sample consisted of PBMCs. These receptors were collected from a man between 40 and 49 years old in good health and CMV-seropositive. Each CDR3 is given with its conserved first and last residue. D genes are given only for firm matches. Clone size appears in some rows only: once, few, many, or a class for an expanded clone.

D: .
V: TRBV7-8
size: .
J: TRBJ2-2
DNA: TGTGCCAGCAGCGCCGACAGAGCCACCGGGGAGCTGTTTTTT
CDR3: CASSADRATGELFF

D: .
V: TRBV4-1
size: .
J: TRBJ1-3
DNA: TGCGCCAGCAGCCAATTCGGGAACACCTACTCTGGAAACACCATATATTTT
CDR3: CASSQFGNTYSGNTIYF

D: TRBD1
V: TRBV9
size: few
J: TRBJ1-2
DNA: TGTGCCAGCAGCGTAGCTTCACAGGGGTCCTATGGCTACACCTTC
CDR3: CASSVASQGSYGYTF

D: .
V: TRBV5-4
size: .
J: TRBJ2-7
DNA: TGTGCCAGCAGCACAAGGGGTCGGTACGAGCAGTACTTC
CDR3: CASSTRGRYEQYF

D: TRBD2
V: TRBV7-9
size: .
J: TRBJ2-7
DNA: TGTGCCAGCAGCGATAGCGGGAGGGGACACGAGCAGTACTTC
CDR3: CASSDSGRGHEQYF

D: .
V: TRBV7-6
size: .
J: TRBJ1-1
DNA: TGTGCCAGCAGCGCAGATCTGAACACTGAAGCTTTCTTT
CDR3: CASSADLNTEAFF

D: TRBD2
V: TRBV27
size: .
J: TRBJ2-3
DNA: TGTGCCAGCAGTGGTCTAGCGGGAGATCCAGATACGCAGTATTTT
CDR3: CASSGLAGDPDTQYF

D: TRBD1
V: TRBV7-9
size: .
J: TRBJ2-5
DNA: TGTGCCAGCAGCTTAGGAGACAGGGTTCAGACCCAGTACTTC
CDR3: CASSLGDRVQTQYF

D: .
V: TRBV9
size: .
J: TRBJ2-6
DNA: TGTGCCAGCAGTGGACACAGGGTTGGGGCCAACGTCCTGACTTTC
CDR3: CASSGHRVGANVLTF

D: .
V: TRBV2
size: .
J: TRBJ2-5
DNA: TGTGCCAGCAGTGAAGCGCTTGGGGGGGGGCTGGAGACCCAGTACTTC
CDR3: CASSEALGGGLETQYF

D: .
V: TRBV4-1
size: .
J: TRBJ2-7
DNA: TGCGCCAGCAGCCAAGAAAGCCTATGGTACGAGCAGTACTTC
CDR3: CASSQESLWYEQYF

D: .
V: TRBV4-2
size: .
J: TRBJ2-3
DNA: TGTGCCAGCAGCCAAGATAGCCAGGAAGTCGCGGGAGATACGCAGTATTTT
CDR3: CASSQDSQEVAGDTQYF

D: .
V: TRBV6-1
size: .
J: TRBJ2-5
DNA: TGTGCCAGTGCGGGTGGGGTGCAAGAGACCCAGTACTTC
CDR3: CASAGGVQETQYF

D: TRBD2
V: TRBV10-3
size: .
J: TRBJ2-2
DNA: TGTGCCACAGCCGGGACTAGCGGGAGAGGGACCGGGGAGCTGTTTTTT
CDR3: CATAGTSGRGTGELFF

D: TRBD1
V: TRBV28
size: .
J: TRBJ2-7
DNA: TGTGCCAGCAGGCGATTGACAGGGGGCGGGTACGAGCAGTACTTC
CDR3: CASRRLTGGGYEQYF

D: TRBD1
V: TRBV10-1
size: .
J: TRBJ1-5
DNA: TGCGCCAGCGGGAGACAGGGGGGGAGGCAGCCCCAGCATTTT
CDR3: CASGRQGGRQPQHF

D: TRBD1
V: TRBV11-2
size: .
J: TRBJ2-3
DNA: TGTGCCAGCAGCCCTAAGAGACGACAGGGTAGGGCAGATACGCAGTATTTT
CDR3: CASSPKRRQGRADTQYF

D: .
V: TRBV28
size: .
J: TRBJ2-7
DNA: TGTGCCAGCAGTTTGACAGGCCCAACCTCCTACGAGCAGTACTTC
CDR3: CASSLTGPTSYEQYF

D: TRBD1
V: TRBV11-2
size: .
J: TRBJ2-3
DNA: TGTGCCAGCAGCTCGCCGGACAGGGGGGTTAAGACAGATACGCAGTATTTT
CDR3: CASSSPDRGVKTDTQYF

D: TRBD1
V: TRBV15
size: .
J: TRBJ2-2
DNA: TGTGCCACCAGCCTCAGGGGCAGGGGGACCGGGGAGCTGTTTTTT
CDR3: CATSLRGRGTGELFF

D: .
V: TRBV20-1
size: .
J: TRBJ2-7
DNA: TGCAGTGCTAGGGCAAACTACGAGCAGTACTTC
CDR3: CSARANYEQYF

D: TRBD1
V: TRBV10-3
size: .
J: TRBJ1-1
DNA: TGTGCCATCAGTGAGGTTACCGGGACAGGCCGCACTGAAGCTTTCTTT
CDR3: CAISEVTGTGRTEAFF

D: .
V: TRBV12-5
size: .
J: TRBJ1-3
DNA: TGTGCTAGTGGTTTCGGGATGGCTGGAAACACCATATATTTT
CDR3: CASGFGMAGNTIYF

D: .
V: TRBV7-9
size: .
J: TRBJ2-5
DNA: TGTGCCAGCAGCTCGCCCCAGGGAAAGGAGACCCAGTACTTC
CDR3: CASSSPQGKETQYF

D: .
V: TRBV6-5
size: .
J: TRBJ2-1
DNA: TGTGCCAGCAGTTACGTAACTCCCCGCTACAATGAGCAGTTCTTC
CDR3: CASSYVTPRYNEQFF

D: TRBD1
V: TRBV4-1
size: .
J: TRBJ2-7
DNA: TGCGCCAGCAGCCAAGCAGGGACAGGGCTTTACGAGCAGTACTTC
CDR3: CASSQAGTGLYEQYF

D: TRBD1
V: TRBV5-1
size: few
J: TRBJ1-6
DNA: TGCGCCAGCAGCATAATAGAGACAGGGGGCGTCAGTAATTCACCCCTCCACTTT
CDR3: CASSIIETGGVSNSPLHF

D: .
V: TRBV10-3
size: .
J: TRBJ2-5
DNA: TGTGACATCAGTGAATCGGGGGGCGCGGGGAACACCCAGTACTTC
CDR3: CDISESGGAGNTQYF

D: .
V: TRBV19
size: .
J: TRBJ1-5
DNA: TGTGCCAGTAGTACACAGGGAGGGCAGCCCCAGCATTTT
CDR3: CASSTQGGQPQHF

D: TRBD1
V: TRBV2
size: .
J: TRBJ2-7
DNA: TGTGCCAGCAGTGAAATTCCAGGGGGTGAGCAGTACTTC
CDR3: CASSEIPGGEQYF

D: .
V: TRBV5-1
size: few
J: TRBJ1-2
DNA: TGCGCCAGCAGCTTGGCCGGTGGCTACACCTTC
CDR3: CASSLAGGYTF

D: .
V: TRBV28
size: .
J: TRBJ1-1
DNA: TGTGCCAGCAGTTTAAGGCCCGGGGGGCGCACTGAAGCTTTCTTT
CDR3: CASSLRPGGRTEAFF

D: TRBD1
V: TRBV7-2
size: .
J: TRBJ2-5
DNA: TGTGCCAGCAGCCATTTGACAGGGATGGAGACCCAGTACTTC
CDR3: CASSHLTGMETQYF

D: .
V: TRBV19
size: once
J: TRBJ1-5
DNA: TGTGCCAGTACGTGGGCAGGGAACCAGCCCCAGCATTTT
CDR3: CASTWAGNQPQHF

D: TRBD2
V: TRBV6-6
size: .
J: TRBJ2-3
DNA: TGTGCCAGCAGACAACTAGCGGTTTACACAGATACGCAGTATTTT
CDR3: CASRQLAVYTDTQYF

D: .
V: TRBV11-2
size: .
J: TRBJ1-2
DNA: TGTGCCAGCAGCGCAAACAGGGTTAACTATGGCTACACCTTC
CDR3: CASSANRVNYGYTF

D: .
V: TRBV6-1
size: .
J: TRBJ1-1
DNA: TGTGCCAGCAGTGAGATTACCGGGAGAGATGAAGCTTTCTTT
CDR3: CASSEITGRDEAFF

D: .
V: TRBV5-4
size: .
J: TRBJ2-1
DNA: TGTGCCAGCAGCCTGCAGAGGGATGAGCAGTTCTTC
CDR3: CASSLQRDEQFF

D: TRBD1
V: TRBV2
size: .
J: TRBJ1-6
DNA: TGTGCCAGCAGTGAAGGCTGGGACAGTCGAAATTCACCCCTCCACTTT
CDR3: CASSEGWDSRNSPLHF

D: TRBD1
V: TRBV7-9
size: .
J: TRBJ2-7
DNA: TGTGCCAGCAGGCAAACGGGACAGGGTAAAAACGAGCAGTACTTC
CDR3: CASRQTGQGKNEQYF

D: .
V: TRBV7-3
size: .
J: TRBJ2-1
DNA: TGTGCCAGCAGCTTAGGACAACGAGACAATGAGCAGTTCTTC
CDR3: CASSLGQRDNEQFF

D: TRBD1
V: TRBV11-3
size: .
J: TRBJ2-1
DNA: TGTGCCAGCAGCTTAATGGGGACAGTCTACAATGAGCAGTTCTTC
CDR3: CASSLMGTVYNEQFF

D: .
V: TRBV18
size: .
J: TRBJ1-1
DNA: TGTGCCAGCTCACCACCTACAGGGAGTAGGACTGAAGCTTTCTTT
CDR3: CASSPPTGSRTEAFF

D: .
V: TRBV5-1
size: few
J: TRBJ2-3
DNA: TGCGCCAGCAGTAAGGACATACGGTTAGATACGCAGTATTTT
CDR3: CASSKDIRLDTQYF

D: TRBD1
V: TRBV6-5
size: .
J: TRBJ1-2
DNA: TGTGCCAGCAGTTACCTCGGACAGGCCTGGTATGGCTTCACCTTC
CDR3: CASSYLGQAWYGFTF

D: TRBD2
V: TRBV6-1
size: .
J: TRBJ2-1
DNA: TGTGCCAGCAGTGAACTTTTGGGACTAGCGGGAGACTTCGGGAATGAGCAGTTCTTC
CDR3: CASSELLGLAGDFGNEQFF

D: TRBD1
V: TRBV6-6
size: .
J: TRBJ2-2
DNA: TGTGCCAGCAGTTCCCGGGGACAGGCGGGGGAGCTGTTTTTT
CDR3: CASSSRGQAGELFF

D: .
V: TRBV6-5
size: .
J: TRBJ2-7
DNA: TGTGCCAGCAGGGGAAGGGACATCCAACGCTACGAGCAGTACTTC
CDR3: CASRGRDIQRYEQYF

D: .
V: TRBV5-8
size: .
J: TRBJ1-6
DNA: TGTTCGGCAGGGAATCGTTATTCACCCCTCCACTTT
CDR3: CSAGNRYSPLHF

D: .
V: TRBV5-6
size: few
J: TRBJ1-1
DNA: TGTGCCAGCAGCTCCCTTCAGGGTTGGCGGAACACTGAAGCTTTCTTT
CDR3: CASSSLQGWRNTEAFF

D: TRBD2
V: TRBV5-1
size: .
J: TRBJ2-7
DNA: TGCGCCAGCAGCTTGCTAGCGGGAAGCTCCTACGAGCAGTACTTC
CDR3: CASSLLAGSSYEQYF

D: TRBD1
V: TRBV5-6
size: .
J: TRBJ2-4
DNA: TGTGCCAGCAGCTTCCCTGGACAGGCCAACATTCAGTACTTC
CDR3: CASSFPGQANIQYF

D: .
V: TRBV7-9
size: .
J: TRBJ2-7
DNA: TGTGCCAGCAGCCCCTTGACAGCCTCCTACGAGCAGTACTTC
CDR3: CASSPLTASYEQYF

D: .
V: TRBV7-2
size: .
J: TRBJ2-5
DNA: TGTGCCAGCAGCTTAGATCTAGAGACCCAGTACTTC
CDR3: CASSLDLETQYF

D: TRBD2
V: TRBV30
size: .
J: TRBJ2-2
DNA: TGTGCCTGGAGTGGACTAGCGGGAGAGGGGGAGCTGTTTTTT
CDR3: CAWSGLAGEGELFF

D: TRBD2
V: TRBV5-4
size: .
J: TRBJ2-7
DNA: TGTGCCAGCAGCCCTCGACTAGCGGGAGTATACTACGAGCAGTACTTC
CDR3: CASSPRLAGVYYEQYF